This T cell receptor (beta chain) appears in the sequencing data of a study of T cell repertoires in cytomegalovirus infection. This clonotype came up a few times. No antigen is known for it. J was trimmed by 3 bases and V by 7 bases; bases with no gene match: 8. The V gene's germline CDR1 is LNHDA and CDR2 SQIVND (reference sequence). The CDR3 length is 14 residues. General study results and limits: Dominant in the ex vivo response were TCR beta clonotypes restricted by HLA-C and specific for CMV.

MiXCR was run by TCRdb on the reads, yielding one entry per CDR3 protein. The sample records about a million distinct CDR3 sequences, around 30% being singletons. This material consisted of cultured CD8+ T cells from PBMCs, taken from culture after CMV antigen stimulation. The V and J genes are TRBV19 and TRBJ1-2, with 7 bases matching TRBD1. The clonotype originates from a human donor in good health (CMV status not recorded). Some clones in this sample may be carry-over from other donors' samples. CDR3 nucleotides: TGTGCCAGTACATCTTGGGACAGCGACTATGGCTACACCTTC. Its protein product is CASTSWDSDYGYTF.